These 11 T cell receptor beta chains came from one sample sequenced in a study of T cell responses to AZD1222 COVID-19 vaccine. The assay was immunoSEQ multiplex PCR, and TCRdb's table has in-frame clones only and misses some. Among some 84,000 clones listed, 80% to 90% were seen once. The sample in question was peripheral blood, obtained 28 days after the second AZD1222 dose. Receptors were obtained from an adult who received the AZD1222 COVID-19 vaccine.

The rearrangement joins TRBV28 to TRBJ2-7; D is unresolved. V was cut by 4 bases and J by 3 bases, with 13 bases left in between. This CDR3 is built from 14 residues. The germline V gene has CDR1 MDHEN and CDR2 SYDVKM. CDR3 protein: CASSSPGGIYEQYF. The CDR3 DNA is TGTGCCAGCAGTTCGCCCGGCGGTATCTACGAGCAGTACTTC.

The chain combines TRBV6-5 with TRBJ2-5; D gene ambiguous. Trimming took off 7 bases at V and 1 base at J, with 13 bases between the two ends. This CDR3 is built from 14 residues. Germline V gene data show CDR1 as MNHEY and CDR2 as SVGAGI. CDR3 nucleotides: TGTGCCAGCAAAGCAGGCAGTGTCCAAGAGACCCAGTACTTC. Translating it yields CASKAGSVQETQYF.

The chain uses TRBV2 and TRBJ2-5, with D maybe TRBD1 (6 bases). There are 11 residues in the CDR3. Trimming removed 8 bases at V and 4 bases at J, with 8 bases between. The germline V gene encodes CDR1 SNHLY and CDR2 FYNNEI. The CDR3 nucleotides read TGTGCCAGCGCAGGGGCAGAGACCCAGTACTTC. Encoded protein: CASAGAETQYF.

The gene calls are TRBV5-1 and TRBJ2-7; D unresolved. V was pared by 0 bases and J by 0 bases, with 10 bases between. From germline, CDR1 is SGHRS and CDR2 YFSETQ. CDR3 length: 15 residues. The CDR3 bases are TGCGCCAGCAGCTTGGCCTCGGGCTTCTCCTACGAGCAGTACGTC. It is translated as CASSLASGFSYEQYV.

The V and J genes are TRBV11-3 and TRBJ2-3; possible D gene TRBD1, 6 bases. Between the trimmed V and J ends, which lost 1 base and 3 bases, there was a span of 20 bases. From germline, CDR1 is SGHNT and CDR2 YENEEA. This CDR3 comprises 18 residues. The CDR3 region has the DNA TGTGCCAGCAGCTTAGGGCAGGGGATCAGGAGAAGGACAGATACGCAGTATTTT. Residues: CASSLGQGIRRRTDTQYF.

As DNA, the CDR3 is TGTGCCAGCAGCTTGGGGGTGGGTGAAGCTTTCTTT. Its translation is CASSLGVGEAFF. The chain recombines TRBV5-4 with TRBJ1-1; D unresolved. The CDR3 runs to 12 residues. Trimming pared 0 bases from V and 7 bases from J, leaving 7 bases between. Per germline, CDR1 SGHNT and CDR2 YYREEE (reference sequence).

The chain carries TRBV28 and TRBJ1-3; 10 bases agree with TRBD1. V lost 6 bases to trimming and J lost 1 base; unmatched junction nucleotides: 15. Germline V gives CDR1 MDHEN, CDR2 SYDVKM. This CDR3 contains 19 residues. The CDR3 bases are TGTGCCAGCAGCCAGATAGGGGACAGGGGAAAGCGGTCTGGAAACACCATATATTTT. The encoded protein is CASSQIGDRGKRSGNTIYF.

The chain is built from TRBV2 and TRBJ2-7; D possibly corresponds to TRBD2 (6 bases). Looked up from germline, CDR1 is SNHLY and CDR2 is FYNNEI. The CDR3 totals 14 residues. The germline V and J ends were trimmed by 7 bases and 2 bases, with 15 bases remaining between them. The CDR3 DNA reads TGTGCCAGCAAGGCTCCGGGACTCGCCTACGAGCAGTACTTC. Translating gives CASKAPGLAYEQYF.

J is TRBJ1-2 and V is TRBV7-8; D is unresolved. This CDR3 spans 14 amino acids. Deletions cut 4 bases from V and 6 bases from J, with 15 bases between. The germline CDR1 and CDR2 sequences are SGHVS and FQNEAQ. CDR3 sequence: CASSSTYDWDGYTF. CDR3 DNA sequence: TGTGCCAGCAGCTCTACTTACGACTGGGATGGCTACACCTTC.

Here the CDR3 reads CASSLGDRSLTIQYF. For the CDR3, the DNA is TGTGCCAGCAGCTTAGGGGACCGTAGTCTTACCATTCAGTACTTC. This sequence joins TRBV7-8 and TRBJ2-4; either TRBD1 or TRBD2 may supply D (5 bases each). The germline CDR1 and CDR2 sequences are SGHVS and FQNEAQ. The CDR3 sequence is 15 residues long. Trimming removed 1 base at V and 9 bases at J, with 16 bases between. Filled out from reference TRBV7-8 and TRBJ2-4, the complete variable domain reads GAGVSQSPRYKVAKRGQDVALRCDPISGHVSLFWYQQALGQGPEFLTYFQNEAQLDKSGLPSDRFFAERPEGSVSTLKIQRTQQEDSAVYLCASSLGDRSLTIQYFGAGTRLSVL.

This clone has just one count. This chain joins TRBV27 and TRBJ2-3; D possibly matches TRBD1 or TRBD2 (5 bases each). Trimming removed 6 bases at V and 2 bases at J, with 15 bases between. This CDR3 comprises 15 residues. Germline lookup yields CDR1 MNHEY and CDR2 SMNVEV (reference sequence). CDR3 amino acids: CASSPPGRHTDTQYF. The CDR3 bases are TGTGCCAGCAGCCCCCCGGGACGTCACACAGATACGCAGTATTTT.